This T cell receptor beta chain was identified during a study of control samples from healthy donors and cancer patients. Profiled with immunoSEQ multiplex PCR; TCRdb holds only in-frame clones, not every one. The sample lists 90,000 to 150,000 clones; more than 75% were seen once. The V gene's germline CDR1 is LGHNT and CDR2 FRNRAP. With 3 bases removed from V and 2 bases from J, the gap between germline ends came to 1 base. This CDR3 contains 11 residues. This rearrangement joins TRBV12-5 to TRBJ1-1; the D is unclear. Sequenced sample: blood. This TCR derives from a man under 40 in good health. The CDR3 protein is CASGFNTEAFF. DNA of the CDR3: TGTGCTAGTGGTTTTAACACTGAAGCTTTCTTT. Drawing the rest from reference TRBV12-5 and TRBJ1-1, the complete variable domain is DARVTQTPRHKVTEMGQEVTMRCQPILGHNTVFWYRQTMMQGLELLAYFRNRAPLDDSGMPKDRFSAEMPDATLATLKIQPSEPRDSAVYFCASGFNTEAFFGQGTRLTVV.